This entry describes one T cell receptor beta chain. This receptor's antigen is unknown. No per-base quality is available; no much larger clone lies one base away. The collaborating institutions used their own protocols to collect whole blood in K2EDTA tubes. For TCRbeta analysis, collaborators shipped samples as frozen whole blood, isolated PBMCs, or DNA extracted from either of those sample types. TCRbeta CDR3 regions were amplified from genomic DNA by means of the immunoSEQ Assay, a bias-controlled multiplex PCR. As for the authors' bioinformatics: The number of nucleated cells in each sample was estimated by amplification of reference gene primers within the assay. To quantify the absolute abundance of each unique TCRbeta CDR3 rearrangement, sequence reads were collapsed and filtered. For each sample, productive Simpson clonality was calculated by taking the square root of Simpson's diversity index across productive rearrangements. TCRdb obtained this table from immuneACCESS and retained in-frame rearrangements with V and J assigned. These tables miss some clones; where compared with another copy, unresolved V genes account for less than half of the shortfall, and the remainder is unexplained. The V and J calls and clone size come from that table; D and trimming were worked out from the DNA. The table for this sample lists fewer than 200,000 clones; about 80% of them were counted only once. Less than 30% of the sample is taken by the ten largest.

This entry belongs to a study of blood T cell repertoires in COVID-19 (dated by TCRdb to 2020 to 2021). As for the study more broadly: Samples from collaborators originated in the United States, Italy and Spain and spanned both the acute and convalescent phases of COVID-19. The prospective study material was composed of cDNA or gDNA derived from T cells, B-cell-depleted T cells, or PBMCs. Deeply sampled blood TCRbeta repertoires from subjects exposed to, actively infected with, or recovered from COVID-19 were included in the dataset. The repertoires were released in a freely available public database meant as a resource for research on the immune response to SARS-CoV-2. Samples came from the ongoing ImmuneRACE study (first 160 participants) plus 1,254 subjects from 6 global collaborators. Nearly every sample came with metadata listing a de-identified subject ID, COVID-19 status, age in years and sex. Where available, HLA class I and class II types were obtained from metadata supplied by the sample provider rather than from assay-based typing.

What the research found in general, with its limitations: How much clinical and demographic metadata was included differed by source and by participant, and the metadata was provided uncurated.

The germline ends are 8 bases apart after V is trimmed by 2 bases and J by 1 base. CDR1 and CDR2 were assigned from the germline V gene (reference sequence) as LGHDT and YNNKEL. Its CDR3 holds 14 amino acids, cysteine through phenylalanine. CDR3 DNA only is kept here, 42 bases in frame from base 1. The chain uses TRBV3-1 (or the pseudogene TRBV3-2) and TRBJ1-1, with no confidently assigned D gene. The specimen was peripheral blood. The origin of this receptor is an older woman with acute or convalescent COVID-19. The sequence in DNA is TGTGCCAGCAGCCAAATAGAGGGGAACACTGAAGCTTTCTTT. Translated, this is CASSQIEGNTEAFF.